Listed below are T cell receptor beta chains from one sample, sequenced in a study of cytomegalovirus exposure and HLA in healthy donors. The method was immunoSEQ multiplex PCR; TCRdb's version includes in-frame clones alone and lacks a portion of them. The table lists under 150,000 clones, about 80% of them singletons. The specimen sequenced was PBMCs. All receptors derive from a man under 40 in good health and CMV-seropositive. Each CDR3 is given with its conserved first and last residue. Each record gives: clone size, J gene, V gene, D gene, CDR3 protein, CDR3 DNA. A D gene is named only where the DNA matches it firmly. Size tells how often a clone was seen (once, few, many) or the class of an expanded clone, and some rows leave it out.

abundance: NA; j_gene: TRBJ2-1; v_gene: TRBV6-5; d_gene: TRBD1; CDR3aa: CASSYGQEWYNEQFF; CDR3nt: TGTGCCAGCAGTTACGGACAGGAGTGGTACAATGAGCAGTTCTTC
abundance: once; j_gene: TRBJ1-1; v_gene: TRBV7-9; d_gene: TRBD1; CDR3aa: CASSGYRGDVAFF; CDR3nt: TGTGCCAGCAGCGGGTACAGGGGGGACGTAGCTTTCTTT
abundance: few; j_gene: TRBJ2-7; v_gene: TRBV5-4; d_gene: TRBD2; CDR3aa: CASSPGLAGTYEQYF; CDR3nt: TGTGCCAGCAGTCCCGGACTAGCGGGAACCTACGAGCAGTACTTC
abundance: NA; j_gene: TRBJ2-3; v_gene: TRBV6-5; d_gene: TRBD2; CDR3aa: CASSYRLAGGADTQYF; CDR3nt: TGTGCCAGCAGTTACCGACTAGCGGGAGGGGCAGATACGCAGTATTTT
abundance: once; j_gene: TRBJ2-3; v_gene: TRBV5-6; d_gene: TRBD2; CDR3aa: CASSFRRESTDTQYF; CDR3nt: TGTGCCAGCAGCTTTCGGCGGGAGAGCACAGATACGCAGTATTTT
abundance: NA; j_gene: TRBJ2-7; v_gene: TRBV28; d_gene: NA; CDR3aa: CASTGTPSYEQYF; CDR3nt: TGTGCCAGTACCGGGACACCCTCCTACGAGCAGTACTTC
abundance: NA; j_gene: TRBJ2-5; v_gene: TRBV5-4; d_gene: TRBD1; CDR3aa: CASSLRQGETQYF; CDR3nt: TGTGCCAGCAGCTTGCGACAGGGAGAGACCCAGTACTTC
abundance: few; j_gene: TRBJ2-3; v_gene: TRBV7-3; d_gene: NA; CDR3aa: CASSLNRVGADTQYF; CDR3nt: TGTGCCAGCAGCTTAAACAGGGTTGGGGCAGATACGCAGTATTTT
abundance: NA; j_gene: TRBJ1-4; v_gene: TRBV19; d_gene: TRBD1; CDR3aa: CASSPGQHNEKLFF; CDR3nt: TGTGCCAGTAGCCCGGGACAGCATAATGAAAAACTGTTTTTT
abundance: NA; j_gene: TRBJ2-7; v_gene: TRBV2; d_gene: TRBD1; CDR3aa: CASTPGTGNYEQYF; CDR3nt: TGTGCCAGCACCCCCGGGACAGGCAACTACGAGCAGTACTTC
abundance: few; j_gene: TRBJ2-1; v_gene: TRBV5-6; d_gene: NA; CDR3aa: CASSYRGGRPSEQFF; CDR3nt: TGTGCCAGCAGTTACAGGGGGGGCCGCCCCTCTGAGCAGTTCTTC
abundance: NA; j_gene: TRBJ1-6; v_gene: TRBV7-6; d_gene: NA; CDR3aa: CASSLGGQGRLDNSPLHF; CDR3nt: TGTGCCAGCAGCTTAGGGGGCCAAGGGCGGTTGGATAATTCACCCCTCCACTTT
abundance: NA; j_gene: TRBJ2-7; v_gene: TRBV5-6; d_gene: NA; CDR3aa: CASSLWTAEFEQYF; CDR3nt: TGTGCCAGCAGCCTTTGGACAGCTGAGTTCGAGCAGTACTTC
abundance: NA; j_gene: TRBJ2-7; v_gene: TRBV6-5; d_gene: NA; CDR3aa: CASSYNGHYEQYF; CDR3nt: TGTGCCAGCAGTTATAACGGACACTACGAGCAGTACTTC
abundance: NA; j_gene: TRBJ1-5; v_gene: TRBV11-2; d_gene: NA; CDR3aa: CASSLSAGLAQPQHF; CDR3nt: TGTGCCAGCAGCTTATCCGCAGGACTGGCGCAGCCCCAGCATTTT
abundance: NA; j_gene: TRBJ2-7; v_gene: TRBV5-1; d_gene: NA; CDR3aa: CASSRTRQTSSPYEQYF; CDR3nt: TGCGCCAGCAGCCGCACCCGCCAGACTAGTTCGCCCTACGAGCAGTACTTC
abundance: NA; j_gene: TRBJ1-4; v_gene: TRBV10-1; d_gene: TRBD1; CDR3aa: CASSEGGEKLFF; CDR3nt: TGCGCCAGCAGTGAAGGGGGCGAAAAACTGTTTTTT
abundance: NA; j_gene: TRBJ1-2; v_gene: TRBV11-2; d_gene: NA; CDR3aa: CASRQTGTPYGYTF; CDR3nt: TGTGCCAGCAGACAGACCGGGACACCCTATGGCTACACCTTC
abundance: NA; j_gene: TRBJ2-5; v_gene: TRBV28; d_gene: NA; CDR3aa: CASLRDSEETQYF; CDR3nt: TGTGCCAGCCTGCGGGACAGTGAAGAGACCCAGTACTTC
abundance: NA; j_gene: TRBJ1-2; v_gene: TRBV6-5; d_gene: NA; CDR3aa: CASSYEYGMGGYTF; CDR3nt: TGTGCCAGCAGTTACGAGTACGGGATGGGAGGCTACACCTTC
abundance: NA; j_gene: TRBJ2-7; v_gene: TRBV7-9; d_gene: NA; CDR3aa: CASSLGTVYYEQYF; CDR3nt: TGTGCCAGCAGCTTAGGGACAGTATACTACGAGCAGTACTTC
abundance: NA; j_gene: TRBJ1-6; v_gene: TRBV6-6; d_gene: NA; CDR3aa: CATGGTRPLGNSPLHF; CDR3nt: TGTGCCACTGGGGGGACGAGACCTCTCGGCAATTCACCCCTCCACTTT
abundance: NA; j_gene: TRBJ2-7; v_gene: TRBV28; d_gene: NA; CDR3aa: CASSRGPGVGYEQYF; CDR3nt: TGTGCCAGCAGTCGAGGCCCGGGAGTCGGCTACGAGCAGTACTTC
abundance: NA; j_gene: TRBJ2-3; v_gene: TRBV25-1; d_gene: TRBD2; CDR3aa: CAASPGLGTDTQYF; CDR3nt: TGTGCCGCCTCTCCGGGACTAGGCACAGATACGCAGTATTTT
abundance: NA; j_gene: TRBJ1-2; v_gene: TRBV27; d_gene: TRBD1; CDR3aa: CASSPRTGDGYTF; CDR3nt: TGTGCCAGCAGTCCCCGGACAGGGGATGGCTACACCTTC
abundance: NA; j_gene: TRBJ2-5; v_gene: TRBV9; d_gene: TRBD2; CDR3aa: CASTTGLAEKTQYF; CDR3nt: TGTGCCAGCACTACGGGACTAGCGGAGAAGACCCAGTACTTC
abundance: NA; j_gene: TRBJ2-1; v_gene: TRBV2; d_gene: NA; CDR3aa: CASSGSSYSEQFF; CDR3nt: TGTGCCAGCAGTGGTAGTTCCTACAGTGAGCAGTTCTTC
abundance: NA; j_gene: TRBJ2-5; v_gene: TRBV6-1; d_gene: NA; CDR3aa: CASSQDRQARSVQYF; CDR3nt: TGTGCCAGCAGCCAGGACCGACAGGCGAGGAGTGTCCAGTACTTC
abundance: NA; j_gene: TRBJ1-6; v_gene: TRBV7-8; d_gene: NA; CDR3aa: CASSLVENNSPLHF; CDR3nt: TGTGCCAGCAGCTTGGTGGAGAATAATTCACCCCTCCACTTT
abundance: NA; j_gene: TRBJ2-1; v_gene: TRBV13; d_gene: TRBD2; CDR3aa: CATKNRVGLADEQFF; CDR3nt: TGTGCCACAAAAAACCGGGTCGGACTAGCGGATGAGCAGTTCTTC
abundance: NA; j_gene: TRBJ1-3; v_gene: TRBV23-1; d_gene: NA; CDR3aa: CASSPGEADGNTIYF; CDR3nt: TGCGCCAGCAGCCCGGGTGAGGCTGATGGAAACACCATATATTTT
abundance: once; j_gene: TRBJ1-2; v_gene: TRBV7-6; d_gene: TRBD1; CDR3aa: CASSLLTGDYGYTF; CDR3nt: TGTGCCAGCAGCCTCCTGACAGGGGACTATGGCTACACCTTC
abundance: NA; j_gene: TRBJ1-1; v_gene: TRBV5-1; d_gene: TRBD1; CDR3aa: CASSLTGDGSEAFF; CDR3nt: TGCGCCAGCTCCCTCACAGGGGATGGTTCTGAAGCTTTCTTT
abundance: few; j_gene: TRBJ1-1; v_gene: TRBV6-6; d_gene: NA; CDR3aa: CASSDGSPPEAFF; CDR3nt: TGTGCCAGCAGCGACGGGTCTCCGCCTGAAGCTTTCTTT
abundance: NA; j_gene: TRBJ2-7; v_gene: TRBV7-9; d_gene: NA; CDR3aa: CASSPTTGEQYF; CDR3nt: TGTGCCAGCAGCCCGACAACGGGGGAGCAGTACTTC
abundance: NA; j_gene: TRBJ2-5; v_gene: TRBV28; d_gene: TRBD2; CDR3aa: CASSSTLAGRVDVRVTQYF; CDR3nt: TGTGCCAGCAGTTCGACACTAGCGGGACGGGTAGATGTGCGAGTGACCCAGTACTTC
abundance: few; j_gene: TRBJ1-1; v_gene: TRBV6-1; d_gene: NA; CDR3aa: CASRLTVSSEAFF; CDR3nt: TGTGCCAGCAGGCTAACAGTTTCCTCTGAAGCTTTCTTT
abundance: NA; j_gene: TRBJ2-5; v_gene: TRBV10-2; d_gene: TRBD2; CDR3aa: CASLLAADGTQYF; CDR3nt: TGCGCCAGCCTCCTAGCGGCAGATGGGACCCAGTACTTC
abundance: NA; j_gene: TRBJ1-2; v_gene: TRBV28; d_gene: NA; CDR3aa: CASSLLAGNYGYTF; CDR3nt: TGTGCCAGCAGTTTATTGGCAGGGAACTATGGCTACACCTTC
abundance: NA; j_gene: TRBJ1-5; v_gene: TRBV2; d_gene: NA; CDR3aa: CASDVQDSNQPQHF; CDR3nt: TGTGCCAGCGACGTCCAGGATAGCAATCAGCCCCAGCATTTT